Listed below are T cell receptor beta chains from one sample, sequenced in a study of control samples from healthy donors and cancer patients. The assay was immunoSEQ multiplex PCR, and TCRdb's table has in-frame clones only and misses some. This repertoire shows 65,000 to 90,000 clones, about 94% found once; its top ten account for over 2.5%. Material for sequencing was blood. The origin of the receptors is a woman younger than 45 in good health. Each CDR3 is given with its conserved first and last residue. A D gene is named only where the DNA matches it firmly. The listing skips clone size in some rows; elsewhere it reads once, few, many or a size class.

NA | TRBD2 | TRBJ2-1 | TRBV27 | CASSEIAGGSHNEQFF | TGTGCCAGCAGTGAAATAGCGGGGGGTTCCCACAATGAGCAGTTCTTC
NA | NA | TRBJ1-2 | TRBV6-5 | CASSYKQGYIYGYTF | TGTGCCAGCAGTTACAAACAGGGTTACATCTATGGCTACACCTTC
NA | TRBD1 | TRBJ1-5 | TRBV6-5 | CASRRTGAFGQPQHF | TGTGCCAGCAGACGGACAGGGGCGTTTGGGCAGCCCCAGCATTTT
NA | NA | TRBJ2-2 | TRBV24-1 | CATSDFTPTKLNTGELFF | TGTGCCACCAGTGATTTTACACCGACGAAGCTTAACACCGGGGAGCTGTTTTTT
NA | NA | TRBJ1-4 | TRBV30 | CAWSRGWGNEKLFF | TGTGCCTGGAGTCGGGGTTGGGGTAATGAAAAACTGTTTTTT
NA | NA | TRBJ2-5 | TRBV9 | CASSPYLTAQETQYF | TGTGCCAGCAGCCCCTATCTCACCGCGCAAGAGACCCAGTACTTC
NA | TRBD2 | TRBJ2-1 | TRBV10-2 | CASREVISGTSSYNEQFF | TGCGCCAGCAGGGAGGTAATCTCCGGGACTAGCTCCTACAATGAGCAGTTCTTC
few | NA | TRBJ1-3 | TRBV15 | CATSRVPGNTIYF | TGTGCCACCAGCAGAGTCCCTGGAAACACCATATATTTT
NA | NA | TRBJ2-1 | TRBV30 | CAWSVRRYEQFF | TGTGCCTGGAGTGTAAGGAGGTATGAGCAGTTCTTC
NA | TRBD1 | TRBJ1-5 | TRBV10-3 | CAISWDRDQPQHF | TGTGCCATCAGTTGGGACAGGGATCAGCCCCAGCATTTT
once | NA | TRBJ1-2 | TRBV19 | CASSTGPYGYGYTF | TGTGCCAGTAGTACCGGACCCTATGGCTATGGCTACACCTTC
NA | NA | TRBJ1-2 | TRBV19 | CASSGTSQGRYGYTF | TGTGCCAGTAGTGGGACATCACAGGGAAGGTATGGCTACACCTTC
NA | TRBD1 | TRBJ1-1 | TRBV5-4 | CASSFTGGSEAFF | TGTGCCAGCAGCTTCACAGGGGGCTCTGAAGCTTTCTTT
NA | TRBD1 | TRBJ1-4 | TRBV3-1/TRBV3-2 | CASSRNRGLGEKLFF | TGTGCCAGCAGCCGGAACAGGGGGCTAGGTGAAAAACTGTTTTTT
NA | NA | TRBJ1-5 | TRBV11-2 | CASSLDQGLQHF | TGTGCCAGCAGCTTAGATCAGGGTCTCCAGCATTTT
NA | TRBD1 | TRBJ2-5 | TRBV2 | CASSLLTGGVGETQYF | TGTGCCAGCAGCCTCTTGACAGGGGGGGTGGGGGAGACCCAGTACTTC
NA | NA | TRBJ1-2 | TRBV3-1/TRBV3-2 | CASSQAFGGTNYGYTF | TGTGCCAGCAGCCAGGCCTTTGGGGGTACTAACTATGGCTACACCTTC
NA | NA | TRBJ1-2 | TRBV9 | CASSVGAAGPYGYTF | TGTGCCAGCAGCGTAGGAGCTGCCGGTCCGTATGGCTACACCTTC
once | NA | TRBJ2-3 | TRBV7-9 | CASSLLTGDTDTQYF | TGTGCCAGCAGCTTACTAACGGGGGACACAGATACGCAGTATTTT
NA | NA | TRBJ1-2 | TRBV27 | CASSLGHQGGYTF | TGTGCCAGCAGTTTAGGTCACCAGGGTGGCTACACCTTC
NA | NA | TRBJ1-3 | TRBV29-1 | CSVIRDNSGNTIYF | TGCAGCGTGATCCGGGACAACTCTGGAAACACCATATATTTT
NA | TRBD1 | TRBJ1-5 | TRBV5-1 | CASSSTGGNQPQHF | TGCGCCAGCAGCTCCACAGGGGGCAATCAGCCCCAGCATTTT
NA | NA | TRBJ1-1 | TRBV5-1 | CASIEGPGDTEAFF | TGCGCCAGCATCGAGGGACCTGGCGACACTGAAGCTTTCTTT
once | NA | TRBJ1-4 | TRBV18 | CASSPLGEKLFF | TGTGCCAGCTCACCACTCGGTGAAAAACTGTTTTTT
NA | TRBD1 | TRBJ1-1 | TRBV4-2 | CASSQPQTGTEAFF | TGTGCCAGCAGCCAACCACAGACAGGGACTGAAGCTTTCTTT
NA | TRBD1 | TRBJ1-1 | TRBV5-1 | CASSEAYRGRSTEAFF | TGCGCCAGCAGCGAGGCGTACAGGGGGCGATCGACTGAAGCTTTCTTT
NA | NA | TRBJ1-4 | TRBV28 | CASSQKTATNEKLFF | TGTGCCAGCAGTCAAAAGACGGCAACTAATGAAAAACTGTTTTTT
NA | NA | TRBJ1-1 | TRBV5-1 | CASSLTGTRNTEAFF | TGCGCCAGCAGCCTAACCGGGACAAGGAACACTGAAGCTTTCTTT
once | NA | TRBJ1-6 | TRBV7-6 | CASSRSFRDSPLHF | TGTGCCAGCAGCCGTAGTTTCAGGGATTCACCCCTCCACTTT
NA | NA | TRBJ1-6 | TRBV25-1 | CASSEQKSPLHF | TGTGCCAGCAGTGAGCAGAAGTCACCCCTCCACTTT
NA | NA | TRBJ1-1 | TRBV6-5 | CASSSGTEAFF | TGTGCCAGCAGTTCAGGTACTGAAGCTTTCTTT
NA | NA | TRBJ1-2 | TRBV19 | CASIQGYGYTF | TGTGCCAGTATTCAGGGGTATGGCTACACCTTC
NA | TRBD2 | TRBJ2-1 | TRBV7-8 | CASSLVLRGGYNEQFF | TGTGCCAGCAGCTTAGTGTTGCGGGGGGGGTACAATGAGCAGTTCTTC
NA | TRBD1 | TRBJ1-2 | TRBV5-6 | CASSKGTGYGYTF | TGTGCCAGCAGCAAGGGGACAGGTTATGGCTACACCTTC
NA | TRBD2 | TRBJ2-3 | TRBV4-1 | CASSRVLAGATDTQYF | TGCGCCAGCAGCCGGGTACTAGCGGGGGCCACAGATACGCAGTATTTT
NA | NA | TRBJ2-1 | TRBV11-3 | CASSQQADEQFF | TGTGCCAGCAGCCAACAGGCTGATGAGCAGTTCTTC
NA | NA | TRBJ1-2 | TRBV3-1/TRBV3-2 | CASSLLGPNYGYTF | TGTGCCAGCAGCCTTCTAGGCCCGAACTATGGCTACACCTTC
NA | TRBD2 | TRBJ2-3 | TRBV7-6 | CASSLFLAGFSTDTQYF | TGTGCCAGCAGCTTATTTCTAGCGGGGTTTAGCACAGATACGCAGTATTTT
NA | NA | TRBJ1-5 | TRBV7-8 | CASSLGGGREPQHF | TGTGCCAGCAGCTTAGGGGGAGGGAGGGAGCCCCAGCATTTT
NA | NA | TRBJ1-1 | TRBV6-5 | CASSSGLGVSEAFF | TGTGCCAGCAGTTCGGGACTAGGGGTCTCTGAAGCTTTCTTT
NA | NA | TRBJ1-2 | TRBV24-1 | CATSDELGGYTF | TGTGCCACCAGTGATGAATTAGGTGGCTACACCTTC
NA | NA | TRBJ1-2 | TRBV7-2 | CASSFSSGVNYGYTF | TGTGCCAGCAGCTTCAGTTCCGGAGTTAACTATGGCTACACCTTC
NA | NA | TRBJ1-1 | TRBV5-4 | CASSHSRVEVNTEAFF | TGTGCCAGCAGCCATTCCAGGGTAGAGGTGAACACTGAAGCTTTCTTT
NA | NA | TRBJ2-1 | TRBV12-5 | CASGLVQGGINEQFF | TGTGCTAGTGGTTTGGTACAGGGAGGGATCAATGAGCAGTTCTTC
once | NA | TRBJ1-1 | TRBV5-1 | CASSSTGNPGTAEAFF | TGCGCCAGCAGCTCGACCGGCAATCCGGGTACCGCTGAAGCTTTCTTT
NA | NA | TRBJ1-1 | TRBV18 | CASSRGDTEAFF | TGTGCCAGCTCACGGGGGGACACTGAAGCTTTCTTT
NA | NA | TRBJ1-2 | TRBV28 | CASSQGGRQGDYTF | TGTGCCAGCTCTCAAGGGGGGAGACAAGGAGACTACACCTTC
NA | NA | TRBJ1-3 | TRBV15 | CATSRELSGNTIYF | TGTGCCACCAGCAGAGAACTCTCTGGAAACACCATATATTTT
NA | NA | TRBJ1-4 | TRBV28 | CASREALGTEKLFF | TGTGCCAGCAGGGAGGCACTGGGAACTGAAAAACTGTTTTTT
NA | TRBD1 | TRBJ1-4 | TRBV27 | CASSPQGGAPTNEKLFF | TGTGCCAGCAGTCCCCAGGGGGGGGCACCAACTAATGAAAAACTGTTTTTT
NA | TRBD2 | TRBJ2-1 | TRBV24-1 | CATSDPGLATSSSYNEQFF | TGTGCCACCAGTGATCCTGGACTAGCAACCTCAAGCTCCTACAATGAGCAGTTCTTC
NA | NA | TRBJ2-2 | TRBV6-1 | CASSEALQGSFGELFF | TGTGCCAGCAGTGAAGCGTTACAGGGTAGTTTCGGGGAGCTGTTTTTT
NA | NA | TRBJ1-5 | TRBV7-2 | CASSYTNSNQPQHF | TGTGCCAGCAGCTACACCAATAGCAATCAGCCCCAGCATTTT